A single sample gave rise to the 20 T cell receptor beta chains below, sequenced in a study of blood T cell repertoires in COVID-19. Generated by immunoSEQ multiplex PCR, the TCRdb table keeps only in-frame clones and is missing some. The repertoire consists of some 140,000 clones, with 75% to 80% occurring once and the leading ten covering roughly 1.8%. The specimen sequenced was peripheral blood. These receptor sequences come from a man at least 80 years old with acute or convalescent COVID-19.

V usage is TRBV6-6 and J usage is TRBJ1-5; TRBD1 matches at 8 bases. V gave up 7 bases and J gave up 6 bases; unmatched junction bases: 8. This CDR3 has 14 residues. From germline, CDR1 is MNHNY and CDR2 SVGAGI (reference sequence). CDR3 DNA sequence: TGTGCCAGCACGGCGGACAGGGCCGGTCAGCCCCAGCATTTT. It translates to CASTADRAGQPQHF.

The gene calls are TRBV30 and TRBJ2-7; 8 bases are a match to TRBD2. J lost 5 bases, V lost 5 bases, and 8 bases had no gene match. This CDR3 has 13 amino acids. Germline CDR1 reads GTSNPN; CDR2 reads SVGIG (reference sequence). Written as DNA, the CDR3 is TGTGCCTGGTCGCCGGGGGGGCCCAACGAGCAGTACTTC. The encoded protein is CAWSPGGPNEQYF.

The gene calls are TRBV7-2 and TRBJ2-3; weak D call: TRBD2 (5 bases). This CDR3 has 14 residues. Germline V gene data show CDR1 as SGHTA and CDR2 as FQGNSA. Trimming took off 5 bases at V and 5 bases at J, with 14 bases between the two ends. The CDR3: CASSPALVLDTQYF. The DNA of the CDR3 is TGTGCCAGCAGCCCCGCACTAGTGTTAGATACGCAGTATTTT.

The genes are TRBV29-1 and TRBJ1-1; D is unclear. CDR1 is SQVTM, CDR2 ANQGSEA, per germline. Between the trimmed V and J ends, which lost 7 bases and 1 base, there was a span of 16 bases. This CDR3 is 14 amino acids long. CDR3 in DNA: TGCAGCGCCTTGCGGCAGCCCTCGAACACTGAAGCTTTCTTT. Amino acid sequence: CSALRQPSNTEAFF.

This chain links TRBV28 with TRBJ2-3, with D maybe TRBD2 (6 bases). This CDR3 spans 13 amino acids. Germline V gene data show CDR1 as MDHEN and CDR2 as SYDVKM. V was trimmed by 5 bases and J by 10 bases, leaving 16 bases between them. The CDR3 reads CASSPPSGSAQYF. The CDR3 DNA is TGTGCCAGCAGTCCACCAAGCGGGTCGGCGCAGTATTTT.

CDR3 in amino acids: CASSTSGGFYEQYV. In DNA, the CDR3 is TGTGCCAGCAGCACTAGCGGGGGCTTCTACGAGCAGTACGTC. V and J are TRBV7-9 and TRBJ2-7, with TRBD2 matching over 11 bases. V was pared by 5 bases and J by 3 bases, with 3 bases of the junction left unmatched. The CDR3 runs 14 residues. CDR1 and CDR2 (germline): SEHNR, FQNEAQ (reference sequence).

The chain uses TRBV7-2 and TRBJ1-6; a weak D match, TRBD1 (6 bases). The ends were cut back, 1 base at V and 7 bases at J, with 11 bases in the middle. Germline CDR1 reads SGHTA; CDR2 reads FQGNSA. This CDR3 has 15 amino acids. CDR3 sequence: CASSLDNRDNSPLHF. CDR3 nucleotides: TGTGCCAGCAGCTTAGATAACAGGGACAATTCACCCCTCCACTTT. Full variable domain (missing parts from reference TRBV7-2 and TRBJ1-6): GAGVSQSPSNKVTEKGKDVELRCDPISGHTALYWYRQSLGQGLEFLIYFQGNSAPDKSGLPSDRFSAERTGGSVSTLTIQRTQQEDSAVYLCASSLDNRDNSPLHFGNGTRLTVT.

V usage is TRBV3-1 (or the pseudogene TRBV3-2) and J usage is TRBJ2-2; 10 positions match TRBD1. Losses at the gene ends were 2 bases for V and 7 bases for J; bases not matched to a gene: 4. The germline V gene encodes CDR1 LGHDT and CDR2 YNNKEL (reference sequence). This CDR3 has 15 residues. The CDR3 loop reads CASSQRQGAGGELFF. CDR3 nucleotides: TGTGCCAGCAGCCAACGACAGGGGGCCGGCGGGGAGCTGTTTTTT.

In its sample, this clone was seen a few times. This chain connects TRBV6-5 to TRBJ1-1; TRBD1 agrees at 8 bases. Germline V gene data show CDR1 as MNHEY and CDR2 as SVGAGI. This CDR3 region has 14 residues. With 6 bases clipped from V and 3 bases from J, the junction kept 6 bases outside the gene matches. The CDR3 DNA sequence: TGTGCCAGCAGCTACAGGGGGTTGGACACTGAAGCTTTCTTT. The encoded protein is CASSYRGLDTEAFF.

This chain uses TRBV6-1 with TRBJ2-4; weak D call: TRBD2 (5 bases). This CDR3 has 13 amino acids. Trimming removed 1 base at V and 9 bases at J, with 10 bases between. CDR1 MNHNS and CDR2 SASEGT come from the germline V gene. The CDR3 DNA reads TGTGCCAGCAGTGAAGAACCGGGAAGCATTCAGTACTTC. The encoded protein is CASSEEPGSIQYF.

The chain joins TRBV19 to TRBJ1-5, with 8 bases that match TRBD1. Trimming removed 6 bases from V and 9 bases from J; junction bases left unmatched: 10. Germline CDR1 LNHDA, CDR2 SQIVND (reference sequence). This CDR3 has 14 residues. The CDR3 is CASRPDRGRGPQHF. The CDR3 DNA follows: TGTGCCAGTAGGCCTGACAGGGGAAGAGGGCCCCAGCATTTT.

This chain joins TRBV3-1 (or the pseudogene TRBV3-2) and TRBJ1-1; maybe TRBD1 (5 bases). The germline gives CDR1 LGHDT, CDR2 YNNKEL (reference sequence). The V gene lost 1 base and the J gene lost 10 bases, with 13 bases spanning the gap. There are 13 residues in the CDR3. In DNA, the CDR3 is TGTGCCAGCAGCCAAGCAGGGTTCGGTGGAGCTTTCTTT. The encoded protein is CASSQAGFGGAFF.

The chain has TRBV10-2 and TRBJ2-7, with D perhaps TRBD1 (6 bases). Germline V gives CDR1 WSHSY, CDR2 SAAADI. V was pared by 4 bases and J by 1 base, with 8 bases between. The CDR3 spans 13 residues. CDR3 residues: CASSAQGSYEQYV. In DNA form, the CDR3 reads TGCGCCAGCAGTGCCCAGGGGTCCTACGAGCAGTACGTC.

The chain recombines TRBV5-1 with TRBJ1-6; 8 positions match TRBD1. The CDR3 is 14 residues long. The germline CDR1 and CDR2 sequences are SGHRS and YFSETQ. Germline trimming cut 3 bases from V and 10 bases from J; bases unmatched to any gene: 6. Here the CDR3 reads CASSSGQDLSPLHF. The CDR3 DNA reads TGCGCCAGCAGCTCGGGACAGGACCTATCACCCCTCCACTTT.

The chain carries TRBV11-2 and TRBJ1-1; 9 bases are shared with TRBD1. The V and J ends lost 7 bases and 4 bases, in that order; junction bases with no gene match: 13. This CDR3 is 16 amino acids long. Germline assignment: CDR1 SGHAT and CDR2 FQNNGV. As DNA, the CDR3 is TGTGCCAGCATCTCGGGGGACAGGGTCATCGGCACTGAAGCTTTCTTT. It yields the protein CASISGDRVIGTEAFF.

V usage is TRBV7-8 and J usage is TRBJ2-5, with D maybe TRBD2 (7 bases). Trimming pared 3 bases from V and 4 bases from J, leaving 15 bases between. There are 15 residues in the CDR3. Germline V gene data show CDR1 as SGHVS and CDR2 as FQNEAQ. Written as DNA, the CDR3 is TGTGCCAGCAGCTTGAACGGGGGGCCAGGAGAGACCCAGTACTTC. It specifies CASSLNGGPGETQYF.

The chain is built from TRBV15 and TRBJ1-5, with D possibly being TRBD1 (5 bases). The CDR3 is made up of 15 amino acids. Germline V lookup: CDR1 LNHNV, CDR2 YYDKDF (reference sequence). V dropped 1 base and J dropped 1 base, with 8 bases sitting between them. The CDR3 DNA reads TGTGCCACCAGCAGAGGGGGGGGGAGCAATCAGCCCCAGCATTTT. As protein: CATSRGGGSNQPQHF.

The gene calls are TRBV11-3 and TRBJ2-3, with TRBD2 identical over 7 bases. Germline trimming cut 2 bases from V and 0 bases from J; bases unmatched to any gene: 8. CDR1 SGHNT and CDR2 YENEEA come from the germline V gene. The CDR3 runs 17 residues. As DNA, the CDR3 is TGTGCCAGCAGCTTATTGGCTAGCGGATCAAGCACAGATACGCAGTATTTT. Its protein product is CASSLLASGSSTDTQYF.

In its sample, this clone was seen a few times. The CDR3 region is CAWSGGGYSNQPQHF. Here the CDR3 DNA reads TGTGCCTGGAGTGGGGGGGGGTATAGCAATCAGCCCCAGCATTTT. The V call is TRBV30, the J call TRBJ1-5, with D possibly matching TRBD1 (5 bases). The CDR3 has 15 amino acids. Looked up from germline, CDR1 is GTSNPN and CDR2 is SVGIG (reference sequence). Trimming left V 1 base short and J 0 bases short, with 10 bases between.

The V gene is TRBV6-4, the J gene TRBJ2-7; 7 bases agree with TRBD2. Germline loops: CDR1 MRHNA, CDR2 SNTAGT. Trimming removed 9 bases from V and 1 base from J; junction bases left unmatched: 9. This CDR3 region has 14 residues. The CDR3 here is CASTLAGLSYEQYV. In DNA, the CDR3 is TGTGCCAGTACCTTAGCGGGCCTATCCTACGAGCAGTACGTC.